This T cell receptor (beta chain) derives from a study of blood T cells in healthy people across ages. A J-beta primer mix and a sample-barcoded 5' primer were used in a second PCR of about 7 to 12 cycles. TCRdb passed the 5' RACE reads through MiXCR, listing each CDR3 protein once. The sample records roughly 1,700,000 distinct CDR3 sequences, 25% to 30% being singletons. In regard to this clonotype: The antigen is undetermined.

Findings of the study overall: Across the age range, TCR beta diversity per million T cells fell in a roughly linear way. The study lacked donor CMV status, which possibly confounded expanded clonotype changes. What prevented conclusive comparison of naive and antigen-experienced cells was that PBMCs were unsorted.

Trimming cost V 3 bases and J 0 bases, with 13 bases left between them. The CDR3 loop spans 16 amino acids. CDR1 is MGHDK, CDR2 SYGVNS, per germline. This TCR derives from a woman aged 25 to 39 in good health. Source material: blood. The chain uses TRBV25-1 and TRBJ2-3; the D is unclear. The CDR3 coding sequence is TGTGCCAGCAGTGACGGATTTTTGGAAAGCACAGATACGCAGTATTTT. The encoded protein is CASSDGFLESTDTQYF.